This T cell receptor (beta chain) was sequenced during a study of human T cells and chemical hapten exposure. General study findings and limits: Counts of expanded TCRs (at PT1) showed a positive correlation with patch test score.

Time point reported: pre-sensitization, week 0. The treatment here: therapeutic diphenylcyclopropenone sensitization with weekly scalp DPC. V lost 1 base to trimming and J lost 6 bases, with 4 bases between them. CDR1 and CDR2 from the germline V gene are SEHNR and FQNEAQ (reference sequence). The CDR3 covers 12 residues. TCRdb re-derived calls from the RACE reads in MiXCR, one entry per CDR3 protein. Here the sample spans 380,000 or so distinct CDR3 sequences, 4.5% to 5.5% being singletons. This clonotype was counted many times. Its target is not known. This may be a read error: a much more frequent sequence differs by one nucleotide.

The rearrangement links TRBV7-9 to TRBJ1-5; no clear D gene. Sequencing was performed on whole blood, taken in connection with sensitization to the hapten diphenylcyclopropenone (DPC). This clonotype originated in a woman aged 18-29 years with alopecia areata. Some clones in this sample may be carry-over from other donors' samples. The CDR3 reads CASSLGAQPQHF. CDR3 coding DNA: TGTGCCAGCAGCTTAGGGGCTCAGCCCCAGCATTTT.